The 22 T cell receptor beta chains presented below share a single source sample, sequenced in a study of cytomegalovirus exposure and HLA in healthy donors. PCR was performed using 60 Vbeta and 13 Jbeta primers. Some clones are missing from TCRdb's copy, which holds only in-frame ones; the method was immunoSEQ multiplex PCR. Its table lists just under 90,000 clones. Sample: PBMCs. These receptors were obtained from a girl aged 10-17 years in good health and CMV-seropositive.

The DNA of the CDR3 is TGTGCCAGCAGCCCCCCGGGTCAGCATGAAAAACTGTTTTTT. Translation gives CASSPPGQHEKLFF. This chain uses TRBV7-6 with TRBJ1-4; D gene unclear. Germline V lookup: CDR1 SGHVS, CDR2 FNYEAQ. Trimming removed 5 bases at V and 6 bases at J, with 13 bases between. CDR3 length equals 14 residues.

The rearrangement uses TRBV6-1 and TRBJ1-5; 10 bases align to TRBD1. This CDR3 is 15 amino acids long. Germline V CDR1 and CDR2: MNHNS, SASEGT. The junction had 3 bases not matched to a gene; V was cut back by 3 bases and J by 4 bases. In DNA, the CDR3 is TGTGCCAGCAGTGAGATGGGACAGGGGAATCAGCCCCAGCATTTT. It is translated as CASSEMGQGNQPQHF.

The rearrangement links TRBV7-3 to TRBJ2-1; 9 nucleotides align to TRBD2. The germline V gene has CDR1 SGHTA and CDR2 FQGTGA. The CDR3 contains 15 residues. The V gene end was trimmed by 3 bases and the J gene end by 5 bases; junction bases not matched to a gene: 5. Written as DNA, the CDR3 is TGTGCCAGCAGCTTCGCGGGGGGGTCAGACAATGAGCAGTTCTTC. It specifies CASSFAGGSDNEQFF.

This chain joins TRBV2 and TRBJ1-1; 9 positions agree with TRBD1. There are 13 residues in the CDR3. Germline CDR1 and CDR2: SNHLY and FYNNEI. V trimming: 9 bases; J trimming: 4 bases; junction bases outside the gene matches: 6. As DNA, the CDR3 is TGTGCCAGTAACAGGGGGCAGGTCACTGAAGCTTTCTTT. It is translated as CASNRGQVTEAFF.

The rearrangement links TRBV4-2 to TRBJ2-3, with 7 bases that match TRBD2. Losses at the gene ends were 4 bases for V and 2 bases for J; bases not matched to a gene: 9. From germline, CDR1 is LGHNA and CDR2 YNFKEQ. The CDR3 has 16 residues. CDR3 sequence (DNA): TGTGCCAGCAGCCCCCGGACTAGAGAGGACACAGATACGCAGTATTTT. Its protein product is CASSPRTREDTDTQYF.

The J gene is TRBJ1-6, the V gene TRBV7-2, with 10 bases identical to TRBD1. Trimming cost V 1 base and J 9 bases; bases outside gene matches: 3. The germline CDR1 and CDR2 sequences are SGHTA and FQGNSA. This CDR3 spans 15 amino acids. The CDR3 protein is CASSLGGQGISPLHF. CDR3 nucleotide sequence: TGTGCCAGCAGCTTAGGGGGACAGGGGATTTCACCCCTCCACTTT.

This rearrangement joins TRBV6-6 to TRBJ2-1, with D uncertain. V was pared by 6 bases and J by 0 bases, with 9 bases between. Per the germline V gene, CDR1 is MNHNY and CDR2 is SVGAGI (reference sequence). The CDR3 is made up of 14 amino acids. CDR3 bases: TGTGCCAGCAGGATTGCGGCCTCCTACAATGAGCAGTTCTTC. It encodes CASRIAASYNEQFF.

J is TRBJ1-1 and V is TRBV7-2, with D perhaps TRBD1 (6 bases). The CDR3 consists of 16 residues. In germline, CDR1 is SGHTA, CDR2 FQGNSA. Trimming removed 5 bases from V and 5 bases from J, with 21 bases in between. CDR3 nucleotide sequence: TGTGCCAGCAGCCGCGTACAGGGCCCCTTGCTGACTGAAGCTTTCTTT. Translated, it gives CASSRVQGPLLTEAFF.

The V gene is TRBV7-9, the J gene TRBJ1-2; 8 bases are shared with TRBD1. Trimming took 11 bases from V and 7 from J; bases not matched to a gene: 9. Germline CDR1 is SEHNR and CDR2 is FQNEAQ (reference sequence). The CDR3 covers 12 residues. The CDR3 region is CAGQTGETGYTF. The CDR3 DNA sequence: TGTGCCGGGCAGACAGGGGAGACTGGCTACACCTTC.

J is TRBJ2-3 and V is TRBV25-1, with D possibly TRBD1 on 6 matching bases. The V end lost 1 base, the J end lost 1 base, and 12 bases lay between the germline ends. Per the germline V gene, CDR1 is MGHDK and CDR2 is SYGVNS. This CDR3 is built from 16 residues. DNA for the CDR3: TGTGCCAGCAGTGAATTTGGGCCAGGGGGCACAGATACGCAGTATTTT. Translated: CASSEFGPGGTDTQYF.

V and J are TRBV13 and TRBJ2-7; maybe TRBD1 (6 bases). The germline V gene encodes CDR1 PRHDT and CDR2 FYEKMQ (reference sequence). Trimming shortened V by 5 bases and J by 2 bases, and 13 bases separated the two germline ends. The CDR3 is 14 residues long. The CDR3 here is CASSQGPGAYEQYV. CDR3 bases: TGTGCCAGCAGCCAGGGGCCTGGGGCCTACGAGCAGTACGTC.

This chain uses TRBV11-1 with TRBJ2-7; maybe TRBD2 (6 bases). V was clipped by 5 bases and J by 3 bases, with 11 bases between them. The CDR3 loop spans 13 amino acids. The germline CDR1 and CDR2 sequences are SGHAT and FQDESV (reference sequence). The CDR3 loop is CASSLQEGYEQYV. The CDR3 DNA reads TGTGCCAGCAGCCTTCAGGAGGGCTACGAGCAGTACGTC.

This sequence joins TRBV5-1 and TRBJ2-3, with D maybe TRBD2 (6 bases). V dropped 4 bases and J dropped 4 bases, with 13 bases sitting between them. The CDR3 spans 14 residues. Looked up from germline, CDR1 is SGHRS and CDR2 is YFSETQ. CDR3 nucleotide sequence: TGCGCCAGCAGCGAACGGGGGACCCCAGATACGCAGTATTTT. It translates to CASSERGTPDTQYF.

The chain is built from TRBV4-3 and TRBJ2-1, with 10 nucleotides matching TRBD2. Per the germline V gene, CDR1 is LGHNA and CDR2 is YSLEER. The junction had 5 bases not matched to a gene; V was cut back by 1 base and J by 5 bases. The CDR3 has 16 amino acids. The CDR3 reads CASSQVLAGDDNEQFF. CDR3 in DNA: TGCGCCAGCAGCCAAGTCCTAGCGGGAGACGACAATGAGCAGTTCTTC.

In regard to this clone: This same CDR3 is encoded by further DNA sequences in the sample. The V gene is TRBV29-1, the J gene TRBJ2-3; 8 bases match TRBD1. Germline lookup yields CDR1 SQVTM and CDR2 ANQGSEA. J was trimmed by 10 bases and V by 0 bases; bases with no gene match: 9. The CDR3 extends over 14 amino acids. CDR3 loop: CSVEETGTGPAQYF. In nucleotides, the CDR3 is TGCAGCGTTGAAGAGACCGGGACAGGTCCGGCGCAGTATTTT.

J is TRBJ1-4 and V is TRBV2, with TRBD1 identical over 7 bases. From germline, CDR1 is SNHLY and CDR2 FYNNEI. V lost 6 bases, J lost 8 bases, and 6 bases stayed unmatched. The CDR3 consists of 13 residues. The CDR3 reads CASSGTAVEKLFF. CDR3 DNA: TGTGCCAGCAGCGGGACAGCAGTCGAAAAACTGTTTTTT.

The chain carries TRBV9 and TRBJ1-2; D remains unclear. The length of the CDR3 is 15 residues. Germline loops: CDR1 SGDLS, CDR2 YYNGEE. The ends were cut back, 0 bases at V and 4 bases at J, with 13 bases in the middle. CDR3 residues: CASSVGVGSSYGYTF. The CDR3 nucleotides read TGTGCCAGCAGCGTAGGGGTTGGGAGTAGCTATGGCTACACCTTC.

The chain combines TRBV7-2 with TRBJ2-5, with 9 bases aligning to TRBD1. Germline CDR1 SGHTA, CDR2 FQGNSA. With V trimmed by 4 bases and J by 5 bases, 5 bases remained unmatched. This CDR3 region has 14 residues. The CDR3 DNA sequence: TGTGCCAGCAGCTCTTGGACAGGGGCGGAGACCCAGTACTTC. This translates into CASSSWTGAETQYF. The variable domain in full, with the rest retrieved from reference TRBV7-2 and TRBJ2-5, is GAGVSQSPSNKVTEKGKDVELRCDPISGHTALYWYRQSLGQGLEFLIYFQGNSAPDKSGLPSDRFSAERTGGSVSTLTIQRTQQEDSAVYLCASSSWTGAETQYFGPGTRLLVL.

The chain joins TRBV5-1 to TRBJ2-5; the D gene is possibly TRBD1 (7 bases). The CDR3 loop spans 14 amino acids. Trimming stripped 4 bases from V and 4 bases from J, with 14 bases between. Per the germline V gene, CDR1 is SGHRS and CDR2 is YFSETQ. CDR3 residues: CASSLRQGGETQYF. The CDR3 nucleotides are TGCGCCAGCAGCCTTCGCCAGGGGGGAGAGACCCAGTACTTC.

J is TRBJ2-3 and V is TRBV30; D is possibly TRBD2 (5 bases). The germline V and J ends were trimmed by 4 bases and 2 bases, with 10 bases remaining between them. Germline V gene data show CDR1 as GTSNPN and CDR2 as SVGIG (reference sequence). The CDR3 extends over 13 amino acids. CDR3 region: CAWNGLYTDTQYF. Written as DNA, the CDR3 is TGTGCCTGGAACGGACTCTACACAGATACGCAGTATTTT.

The rearrangement links TRBV2 to TRBJ1-5; D remains ambiguous. The ends were cut back, 4 bases at V and 4 bases at J, with 8 bases in the middle. CDR3 length: 13 residues. Germline V CDR1 and CDR2: SNHLY, FYNNEI. The CDR3 sequence is CASSGGLNQPQHF. As DNA, the CDR3 is TGTGCCAGCAGTGGAGGGTTAAATCAGCCCCAGCATTTT.

This sequence joins TRBV28 and TRBJ2-7; 7 bases map to TRBD1. The trim removed 3 bases at V and 7 bases at J, leaving 15 bases unmatched. CDR1 and CDR2 (germline): MDHEN, SYDVKM. The CDR3 is 16 residues long. The CDR3: CASSFARGTFGGEQYV. The DNA of the CDR3 is TGTGCCAGCAGTTTTGCCAGGGGGACCTTCGGAGGAGAGCAGTACGTC.